A single sample is the source of the 26 T cell receptor beta chains below, sequenced in a study of OX40 agonist ivuxolimab in advanced cancers. The assay was immunoSEQ multiplex PCR, and TCRdb's table has in-frame clones only and misses some. The table shows more than 50,000 clones, with about 90% occurring only once. Sequenced here: CD4+ or CD8+ T cells sorted from blood, sampled in a trial of the OX40 agonist ivuxolimab. The receptors derive from an adult with an advanced solid tumor such as melanoma, head and neck, liver or kidney cancer.

The chain employs TRBV27 and TRBJ1-5; 9 nucleotides line up with TRBD1. The trim removed 4 bases at V and 1 base at J, leaving 5 bases unmatched. The CDR3 spans 16 residues. Germline V gene lookup returns CDR1 MNHEY and CDR2 SMNVEV (reference sequence). The CDR3 coding sequence is TGTGCCAGCAGTTCACAGGGGGCGCGGAGCAATCAGCCCCAGCATTTT. It encodes CASSSQGARSNQPQHF.

The chain carries TRBV7-3 and TRBJ2-1, with TRBD1 identical over 10 bases. This CDR3 contains 15 residues. After removal of 3 bases from V and 3 bases from J, the junction contained 2 bases not matched to a gene. The germline gives CDR1 SGHTA, CDR2 FQGTGA. The CDR3, as DNA: TGTGCCAGCAGCTTCGGGACAGGGGACTACAATGAGCAGTTCTTC. Its protein is CASSFGTGDYNEQFF.

The rearrangement links TRBV9 to TRBJ2-1; D remains unclear. This CDR3 comprises 14 residues. Germline assignment: CDR1 SGDLS and CDR2 YYNGEE. V was trimmed by 3 bases and J by 5 bases, leaving 12 bases between them. CDR3 DNA sequence: TGTGCCAGCAGCGATAGTGGGGTCGACAATGAGCAGTTCTTC. This gives the protein CASSDSGVDNEQFF.

This chain connects TRBV11-3 to TRBJ2-2; TRBD1 might be the D (5 bases). CDR1 SGHNT and CDR2 YENEEA come from the germline V gene. This CDR3 has 16 residues. With 4 bases removed from V and 2 bases from J, the gap between germline ends came to 14 bases. The CDR3 region is CASSSRHQGNTGELFF. In nucleotides, the CDR3 is TGTGCCAGCAGCTCACGCCATCAGGGAAACACCGGGGAGCTGTTTTTT.

In its sample, this clone was seen a few times. V usage is TRBV6-1 and J usage is TRBJ1-1; D is perhaps TRBD1 (5 bases). The germline CDR1 and CDR2 sequences are MNHNS and SASEGT. Deletions cut 4 bases from V and 2 bases from J, with 8 bases between. The CDR3 extends over 13 amino acids. This CDR3 reads CASSATDNTEAFF. The DNA of the CDR3 is TGTGCCAGCAGTGCGACAGATAACACTGAAGCTTTCTTT.

On this clone itself: Germline and junction disagree at one end, which may indicate a read error. The chain has TRBV7-7 and TRBJ1-1; the match to TRBD1 covers 10 bases. The CDR3 is 13 amino acids. The germline gives CDR1 SSHAT, CDR2 FNYEAQ (reference sequence). The DNA for the CDR3 is TGTGCTAGCAGCTTGGGACAGGGGACTGAAGCTTTCTTT. Translating it yields CASSLGQGTEAFF. Based on the CDR3 plus reference TRBV7-7 and TRBJ1-1, the full variable domain is GAGVSQSPRYKVTKRGQDVTLRCDPISSHATLYWYQQALGQGPEFLTYFNYEAQPDKSGLPSDRFSAERPEGSISTLTIQRTEQRDSAMYRCASSLGQGTEAFFGQGTRLTVV.

The chain joins TRBV5-4 to TRBJ2-1, with D uncertain. There are 11 residues in the CDR3. Trimming removed 4 bases at V and 3 bases at J, with 2 bases between. The V gene's germline CDR1 is SGHNT and CDR2 YYREEE (reference sequence). CDR3 protein: CASSDYNEQFF. CDR3 sequence (DNA): TGTGCCAGCAGCGACTACAATGAGCAGTTCTTC.

The genes are TRBV13 and TRBJ1-1, with unresolved D. The germline CDR1 and CDR2 sequences are PRHDT and FYEKMQ (reference sequence). This CDR3 comprises 13 residues. V was pared by 5 bases and J by 4 bases, with 11 bases between. CDR3 coding DNA: TGTGCCAGCAGCCCCCCCTCGGGCACTGAAGCTTTCTTT. As protein: CASSPPSGTEAFF.

The DNA of the CDR3 is TGTGCCAGCAGCCCCTACGGGGACGGCTCCTACAATGAGCAGTTCTTC. It is translated as CASSPYGDGSYNEQFF. The chain links TRBV13 to TRBJ2-1, with D perhaps given as TRBD1 or TRBD2 (5 bases each). The germline V and J ends were trimmed by 5 bases and 0 bases, with 14 bases remaining between them. This CDR3 region has 16 residues. Looked up from germline, CDR1 is PRHDT and CDR2 is FYEKMQ (reference sequence).

This rearrangement joins TRBV9 to TRBJ2-1, with D tentatively TRBD2 (6 bases). V was pared by 3 bases and J by 0 bases, with 13 bases between. Looked up from germline, CDR1 is SGDLS and CDR2 is YYNGEE. The CDR3 spans 16 residues. CDR3 residues: CASSATGTLSYNEQFF. DNA for the CDR3: TGTGCCAGCAGCGCCACCGGGACTCTCTCCTACAATGAGCAGTTCTTC.

The chain links TRBV7-2 to TRBJ2-7; D is unresolved. The germline gives CDR1 SGHTA, CDR2 FQGNSA. The CDR3 covers 13 residues. V was cut by 4 bases and J by 1 base, with 8 bases left in between. CDR3 sequence reads: CASSSVFSYEQYF. CDR3 sequence (DNA): TGTGCCAGCAGCTCGGTTTTTTCCTACGAGCAGTACTTC. Complete variable domain (other parts from reference TRBV7-2 and TRBJ2-7): GAGVSQSPSNKVTEKGKDVELRCDPISGHTALYWYRQSLGQGLEFLIYFQGNSAPDKSGLPSDRFSAERTGGSVSTLTIQRTQQEDSAVYLCASSSVFSYEQYFGPGTRLTVT.

The genes are TRBV27 and TRBJ2-3, with D tentatively TRBD1 (6 bases). Trimming removed 3 bases from V and 1 base from J, with 20 bases in between. CDR1 and CDR2 from the germline V gene are MNHEY and SMNVEV (reference sequence). This CDR3 comprises 18 residues. The CDR3 protein is CASSFLGAWDKGTDTQYF. The CDR3 DNA reads as TGTGCCAGCAGTTTTTTGGGGGCGTGGGATAAGGGCACAGATACGCAGTATTTT.

The chain links TRBV6-5 to TRBJ1-1; D remains ambiguous. The V end was cut by 0 bases, the J end by 4 bases, with 15 bases between. This CDR3 spans 16 amino acids. Germline CDR1 MNHEY, CDR2 SVGAGI. CDR3 in DNA: TGTGCCAGCAGTTACTCCCCGACGGAGCCAACCACTGAAGCTTTCTTT. This encodes CASSYSPTEPTTEAFF.

This chain connects TRBV9 to TRBJ2-1; a weak D match, TRBD2 (6 bases). Trimming took off 0 bases at V and 0 bases at J, with 13 bases between the two ends. Germline assignment: CDR1 SGDLS and CDR2 YYNGEE. The length of the CDR3 is 17 residues. The CDR3 sequence: CASSVGWGGSSYNEQFF. CDR3 bases: TGTGCCAGCAGCGTAGGATGGGGAGGAAGCTCCTACAATGAGCAGTTCTTC.

This clone was counted between two and nine times. V is TRBV9 and J is TRBJ2-7; D unclear. The germline V and J ends were trimmed by 4 bases and 5 bases, with 16 bases remaining between them. This CDR3 has 14 amino acids. CDR1 is SGDLS and CDR2 is YYNGEE in the germline V gene. The CDR3 sequence: CASSPFGWNNEQYF. The CDR3 DNA follows: TGTGCCAGCAGCCCGTTTGGGTGGAACAACGAGCAGTACTTC.

This chain joins TRBV6-4 and TRBJ2-1, with 7 bases matching TRBD2. Trimming removed 5 bases from V and 2 bases from J; junction bases left unmatched: 9. The CDR3 covers 16 residues. Germline V CDR1 and CDR2: MRHNA, SNTAGT. The CDR3 protein is CASSHTSGGPYNEQFF. CDR3 nucleotide sequence: TGTGCCAGCAGTCATACCTCGGGGGGTCCCTACAATGAGCAGTTCTTC.

This clone was seen a few times. The chain is built from TRBV2 and TRBJ1-2; the D gene is possibly TRBD1 (5 bases). The CDR3 spans 13 residues. Trimming took 2 bases from V and 7 from J, leaving 11 bases between them. CDR1 is SNHLY, CDR2 FYNNEI, per germline. The CDR3 sequence: CASSEPGLAGYTF. As DNA, the CDR3 is TGTGCCAGCAGTGAACCAGGGCTGGCTGGCTACACCTTC.

Note on this clone: The junction does not match germline at one end; this may be a read error. The V and J genes are TRBV5-4 and TRBJ2-7; D ambiguous. The CDR3 has 15 residues. The germline V gene has CDR1 SGHNT and CDR2 YYREEE (reference sequence). DNA for the CDR3: TGTGCCAGCAGCTTGGGAACAGTGGGCTCCTACGGGCAGTACTTC. Translating it yields CASSLGTVGSYGQYF.

This chain connects TRBV2 to TRBJ1-4; D is unresolved. CDR1 is SNHLY and CDR2 is FYNNEI in the germline V gene. The germline V and J ends were trimmed by 1 base and 0 bases, with 6 bases remaining between them. This CDR3 comprises 15 residues. CDR3 nucleotides: TGTGCCAGCAGTGAAGTTCCGGCAACTAATGAAAAACTGTTTTTT. Protein product: CASSEVPATNEKLFF.

J is TRBJ2-1 and V is TRBV7-6, with 12 bases matching TRBD2. The CDR3 contains 18 residues. Germline lookup yields CDR1 SGHVS and CDR2 FNYEAQ. The trim removed 5 bases at V and 0 bases at J, leaving 8 bases unmatched. Written as DNA, the CDR3 is TGTGCCAGCAGCCCACTAGCGGGGGGTCATAACTCCTACAATGAGCAGTTCTTC. Amino acids: CASSPLAGGHNSYNEQFF.

The chain couples TRBV5-6 to TRBJ2-7; no reliable D call. V lost 2 bases and J 3 bases, leaving 9 bases between the germline ends. This CDR3 is built from 13 residues. CDR1 SGHDT and CDR2 YYEEEE come from the germline V gene. CDR3 protein: CASSFGRYYEQYF. CDR3 coding DNA: TGTGCCAGCAGCTTCGGTAGGTACTACGAGCAGTACTTC.

In its sample, this clone was seen a few times. V gene TRBV4-3 combines with J gene TRBJ1-1; weak D call: TRBD1 (5 bases). The CDR3 spans 14 residues. V was shortened by 0 bases and J by 3 bases, with 8 bases between the two germline ends. Germline loops: CDR1 LGHNA, CDR2 YSLEER. The CDR3 protein is CASSQDRGYTEAFF. In DNA form, the CDR3 reads TGCGCCAGCAGCCAAGATCGGGGGTACACTGAAGCTTTCTTT.

This rearrangement joins TRBV6-5 to TRBJ1-1; D is ambiguous. V was shortened by 0 bases and J by 3 bases, with 14 bases between the two germline ends. CDR3 length equals 16 residues. Germline V gives CDR1 MNHEY, CDR2 SVGAGI. The CDR3 DNA reads TGTGCCAGCAGTTACTCAGTGGCTCCCCTGGACACTGAAGCTTTCTTT. Its translation: CASSYSVAPLDTEAFF.

The rearrangement links TRBV6-1 to TRBJ2-1; possibly TRBD1 or TRBD2 for D (6 bases each). This CDR3 has 16 amino acids. In germline, CDR1 is MNHNS, CDR2 SASEGT. V shed 2 bases and J shed 5 bases, with 16 bases lying between them. CDR3 sequence: CASSELRGLTDNEQFF. DNA for the CDR3: TGTGCCAGCAGTGAACTTCGGGGGCTGACAGACAATGAGCAGTTCTTC.

There are a few counts of this clone. The chain has TRBV13 and TRBJ1-1; D remains unclear. The CDR3 contains 16 residues. Trimming left V 5 bases short and J 4 bases short, with 20 bases between. Germline V gene data show CDR1 as PRHDT and CDR2 as FYEKMQ (reference sequence). CDR3 sequence (DNA): TGTGCCAGCAGCCTCATGGGGTGGGGTAGTTCCACTGAAGCTTTCTTT. Protein product: CASSLMGWGSSTEAFF.

This clone was counted a single time. This chain uses TRBV5-6 with TRBJ1-1; D ambiguous. Trimming pared 4 bases from V and 4 bases from J, leaving 11 bases between. The CDR3 has 13 amino acids. Looked up from germline, CDR1 is SGHDT and CDR2 is YYEEEE. CDR3 residues: CASSPESRTEAFF. For the CDR3, the DNA is TGTGCCAGCAGCCCAGAGTCGCGCACTGAAGCTTTCTTT.